This is a list of T cell receptor beta chains from one sample in a study of blood T cell repertoires in COVID-19. The data were produced by immunoSEQ multiplex PCR, yet TCRdb's version contains in-frame clones alone and is incomplete. This sample yields 200,000 to 250,000 clones, of which 83% are seen a single time; 0.95% to 1.5% belongs to the top ten. Sequenced input: peripheral blood. These receptors were taken from a woman aged 25-40 years with COVID-19, enrolled during active disease. The CDR3 runs from the conserved cysteine through the conserved F or W. Fields, in order: J gene, clone size, V gene, D gene, CDR3 DNA, CDR3 protein. The D gene is left open where the match is weak. The size entry is marked missing in some rows and otherwise reads once, few, many or a size class.

J gene: TRBJ1-3
clone size: -
V gene: TRBV18
D gene: -
CDR3 DNA: TGTGCCAGCTCACCTAGAGGAGGGGACACCATATATTTT
CDR3 protein: CASSPRGGDTIYF

J gene: TRBJ1-1
clone size: -
V gene: TRBV11-1
D gene: -
CDR3 DNA: TGTGCCAGCATCGGAGGCACTGAAGCTTTCTTT
CDR3 protein: CASIGGTEAFF

J gene: TRBJ1-1
clone size: -
V gene: TRBV2
D gene: TRBD1
CDR3 DNA: TGTGCCAGCATGGGACAGGCTAACACTGAAGCTTTCTTT
CDR3 protein: CASMGQANTEAFF

J gene: TRBJ1-1
clone size: -
V gene: TRBV19
D gene: -
CDR3 DNA: TGTGCCAGTAGTATCCCCCAGGGATGGAACACTGAAGCTTTCTTT
CDR3 protein: CASSIPQGWNTEAFF

J gene: TRBJ1-2
clone size: once
V gene: TRBV18
D gene: TRBD1
CDR3 DNA: TGTGCCAGCTCACCCTTACAGGGGGCGCAGGGCTACACCTTC
CDR3 protein: CASSPLQGAQGYTF

J gene: TRBJ1-2
clone size: -
V gene: TRBV9
D gene: TRBD1
CDR3 DNA: TGTGCCAGCAGCTTATCCGGGACAGAGATAAACTATGGCTACACCTTC
CDR3 protein: CASSLSGTEINYGYTF

J gene: TRBJ1-1
clone size: -
V gene: TRBV19
D gene: -
CDR3 DNA: TGTGCCAGTAGAGGGGGAAACACTGAAGCTTTCTTT
CDR3 protein: CASRGGNTEAFF

J gene: TRBJ2-3
clone size: -
V gene: TRBV7-2
D gene: TRBD2
CDR3 DNA: TGTGCCAGCAGCCTAGCGGAACCTAGCGGGGAGTCAGATACGCAGTATTTT
CDR3 protein: CASSLAEPSGESDTQYF

J gene: TRBJ2-7
clone size: -
V gene: TRBV5-1
D gene: -
CDR3 DNA: TGCGCCAGCAGCTTGAGTTCCGGCGGGAACATCGCGTACGAGCAGTACTTC
CDR3 protein: CASSLSSGGNIAYEQYF

J gene: TRBJ2-7
clone size: -
V gene: TRBV19
D gene: -
CDR3 DNA: TGTGCCAGTAGCGAGCATTCCTACGAGCAGTACTTC
CDR3 protein: CASSEHSYEQYF

J gene: TRBJ1-1
clone size: few
V gene: TRBV27
D gene: -
CDR3 DNA: TGTGCCAGCAGTTTGGGGGGGAACACTGAAGCTTTCTTT
CDR3 protein: CASSLGGNTEAFF

J gene: TRBJ2-5
clone size: -
V gene: TRBV6-2/TRBV6-3
D gene: TRBD2
CDR3 DNA: TGTGCCAGCAGCACAGACGACAAGCGGGGAGAGACCCAGTACTTC
CDR3 protein: CASSTDDKRGETQYF

J gene: TRBJ2-7
clone size: -
V gene: TRBV3-1/TRBV3-2
D gene: -
CDR3 DNA: TGTGCCAGCAGCCAAGGTGAGGGGGGGCCCAATTACGAGCAGTACTTC
CDR3 protein: CASSQGEGGPNYEQYF

J gene: TRBJ1-2
clone size: -
V gene: TRBV19
D gene: -
CDR3 DNA: TGTGCCAGTAGTATAACCAGGGGTAACTATGGCTACACCTTC
CDR3 protein: CASSITRGNYGYTF

J gene: TRBJ2-5
clone size: -
V gene: TRBV11-1
D gene: -
CDR3 DNA: TGTGCCAGCAGCCAACGGACAGTGGAGACCCAGTACTTC
CDR3 protein: CASSQRTVETQYF

J gene: TRBJ1-1
clone size: -
V gene: TRBV12-3/TRBV12-4
D gene: TRBD1
CDR3 DNA: TGTGCCAGCAGCCTCCAGGGGGGAACTGAAGCTTTCTTT
CDR3 protein: CASSLQGGTEAFF

J gene: TRBJ2-1
clone size: -
V gene: TRBV6-4
D gene: TRBD2
CDR3 DNA: TGTGCCAGCAGTGAAACTAGCGGGTCCTACAATGAGCAGTTCTTC
CDR3 protein: CASSETSGSYNEQFF

J gene: TRBJ1-1
clone size: -
V gene: TRBV12-3/TRBV12-4
D gene: -
CDR3 DNA: TGTGCCAGCAGCTCAAGCGGTACTGAAGCTTTCTTT
CDR3 protein: CASSSSGTEAFF

J gene: TRBJ2-2
clone size: -
V gene: TRBV30
D gene: -
CDR3 DNA: TGTGCCTGGAGTGTGGGGGGAAAAACCGGGGAGCTGTTTTTT
CDR3 protein: CAWSVGGKTGELFF

J gene: TRBJ1-2
clone size: -
V gene: TRBV6-6
D gene: TRBD1
CDR3 DNA: TGTGCCAGCAGTTACTCACGGACAGGGGAGGGCGGCTACACCTTC
CDR3 protein: CASSYSRTGEGGYTF

J gene: TRBJ1-1
clone size: -
V gene: TRBV28
D gene: TRBD1
CDR3 DNA: TGTGCCAGCAGGGTGACAGGGGGAACCATCTTTGTAGGCACTGAAGCTTTCTTT
CDR3 protein: CASRVTGGTIFVGTEAFF

J gene: TRBJ1-2
clone size: once
V gene: TRBV27
D gene: -
CDR3 DNA: TGTGCCAGCAGCCCATCGGGTAACTATGGCTACACCTTC
CDR3 protein: CASSPSGNYGYTF

J gene: TRBJ1-2
clone size: -
V gene: TRBV12-3/TRBV12-4
D gene: TRBD1
CDR3 DNA: TGTGCCAGCAGCCAGGACAGGGGATACGGCTACACCTTC
CDR3 protein: CASSQDRGYGYTF

J gene: TRBJ1-3
clone size: -
V gene: TRBV7-2
D gene: -
CDR3 DNA: TGTGCCAGCAGCCTGTACTGGGGGGGCGAAAACACCATATATTTT
CDR3 protein: CASSLYWGGENTIYF

J gene: TRBJ2-7
clone size: -
V gene: TRBV9
D gene: TRBD1
CDR3 DNA: TGTGCCAGCAGCCCAGGGACAGGTTTTATCTACGAGCAGTACTTC
CDR3 protein: CASSPGTGFIYEQYF

J gene: TRBJ2-7
clone size: -
V gene: TRBV27
D gene: -
CDR3 DNA: TGTGCCAGCAGTTTATCTCCGACTGCCTACGAGCAGTACTTC
CDR3 protein: CASSLSPTAYEQYF

J gene: TRBJ2-3
clone size: -
V gene: TRBV27
D gene: TRBD1
CDR3 DNA: TGTGCCAGCAGTTTTATTCAGGGGGCCCCAGATACGCAGTATTTT
CDR3 protein: CASSFIQGAPDTQYF

J gene: TRBJ2-3
clone size: -
V gene: TRBV7-6
D gene: TRBD2
CDR3 DNA: TGTGCCAGCAGCCCATATCTAGCGGGGGGGCCCGCAGATACGCAGTATTTT
CDR3 protein: CASSPYLAGGPADTQYF

J gene: TRBJ2-2
clone size: -
V gene: TRBV5-1
D gene: TRBD2
CDR3 DNA: TGCGCCAGCAGCGTTCAGCGGGGGTACACCGGGGAGCTGTTTTTT
CDR3 protein: CASSVQRGYTGELFF

J gene: TRBJ1-2
clone size: once
V gene: TRBV3-1/TRBV3-2
D gene: -
CDR3 DNA: TGTGCCAGCAGCCAAGATGACGGGGGATACTATGGCTACACCTTC
CDR3 protein: CASSQDDGGYYGYTF

J gene: TRBJ1-4
clone size: -
V gene: TRBV5-1
D gene: -
CDR3 DNA: TGCGCCAGCAGCTTGGATCTAGGGAGTGGAGAAAAACTGTTTTTT
CDR3 protein: CASSLDLGSGEKLFF

J gene: TRBJ1-2
clone size: -
V gene: TRBV5-4
D gene: -
CDR3 DNA: TGTGCCAGCAGCTTGGTGGGGGGTGAAGGATATGGCTACACCTTC
CDR3 protein: CASSLVGGEGYGYTF

J gene: TRBJ1-2
clone size: -
V gene: TRBV7-9
D gene: TRBD1
CDR3 DNA: TGTGCCAGCAGCTTGGGACAGGGGCTACTCTATGGCTACACCTTC
CDR3 protein: CASSLGQGLLYGYTF

J gene: TRBJ1-1
clone size: -
V gene: TRBV25-1
D gene: -
CDR3 DNA: TGTGCCAGCAGTGAAATGGGGAGAACTGAAGCTTTCTTT
CDR3 protein: CASSEMGRTEAFF

J gene: TRBJ2-1
clone size: -
V gene: TRBV21-1
D gene: -
CDR3 DNA: TGTGCCAGCAGAAAAGGGGGACAGGGATGGAGCTCCTACAATGAGCAGTTCTTC
CDR3 protein: CASRKGGQGWSSYNEQFF

J gene: TRBJ2-7
clone size: -
V gene: TRBV18
D gene: TRBD2
CDR3 DNA: TGTGCCAGCTCACCGGGCGGGGGGGGATACGAGCAGTACTTC
CDR3 protein: CASSPGGGGYEQYF

J gene: TRBJ1-2
clone size: -
V gene: TRBV2
D gene: -
CDR3 DNA: TGTGCCAGCAGGAGGTCTCGCTACACCTTC
CDR3 protein: CASRRSRYTF

J gene: TRBJ2-1
clone size: -
V gene: TRBV5-1
D gene: -
CDR3 DNA: TGCGCCAGCAGCTTGGCATGGGGGGGCGGCGACAATGAGCAGTTCTTC
CDR3 protein: CASSLAWGGGDNEQFF

J gene: TRBJ2-7
clone size: -
V gene: TRBV6-5
D gene: TRBD1
CDR3 DNA: TGTGCCAGCAGTTACTCGACAGGGGGTTCCTACGAGCAGTACTTC
CDR3 protein: CASSYSTGGSYEQYF

J gene: TRBJ2-7
clone size: -
V gene: TRBV6-5
D gene: -
CDR3 DNA: TGTGCCAGCAGTCCAGGGGAATACGAGCAGTACTTC
CDR3 protein: CASSPGEYEQYF

J gene: TRBJ2-1
clone size: -
V gene: TRBV11-2
D gene: -
CDR3 DNA: TGTGCCAGCAGCTTGGACAGAAACAATGAGCAGTTCTTC
CDR3 protein: CASSLDRNNEQFF

J gene: TRBJ1-5
clone size: -
V gene: TRBV6-7
D gene: -
CDR3 DNA: TGTGCCAGCAGTTACTCGGGGGGGGCTCAGCCCCAGCATTTT
CDR3 protein: CASSYSGGAQPQHF

J gene: TRBJ1-4
clone size: -
V gene: TRBV27
D gene: -
CDR3 DNA: TGTGCCAGCAGTTTTTACCATGACCCGGGAACTAATGAAAAACTGTTTTTT
CDR3 protein: CASSFYHDPGTNEKLFF

J gene: TRBJ2-5
clone size: -
V gene: TRBV6-2/TRBV6-3
D gene: TRBD1
CDR3 DNA: TGTGCCAGCAGTTACTCAAAGGACAGGCCGAGGGAAGAGACCCAGTACTTC
CDR3 protein: CASSYSKDRPREETQYF

J gene: TRBJ1-4
clone size: many
V gene: TRBV15
D gene: -
CDR3 DNA: TGTGCCACCAGCAGAGCTCAGGCTGGTAATGAAAAACTGTTTTTT
CDR3 protein: CATSRAQAGNEKLFF

J gene: TRBJ2-1
clone size: -
V gene: TRBV7-9
D gene: TRBD2
CDR3 DNA: TGTGCCAGCAGCTTTTCTAGCGGGAGGATCTACAATGAGCAGTTCTTC
CDR3 protein: CASSFSSGRIYNEQFF

J gene: TRBJ2-1
clone size: -
V gene: TRBV11-2
D gene: TRBD2
CDR3 DNA: TGTGCCAGCAGCTCCTCTCCTCTAGCGGCCAAGTACAATGAGCAGTTCTTC
CDR3 protein: CASSSSPLAAKYNEQFF

J gene: TRBJ2-3
clone size: -
V gene: TRBV5-1
D gene: -
CDR3 DNA: TGCGCCAGCAGACGGGGGGCCGGCACAGATACGCAGTATTTT
CDR3 protein: CASRRGAGTDTQYF